This T cell receptor beta chain is drawn from a study of cytomegalovirus exposure and HLA in healthy donors. Study-level background: Most genotyped donors, around 86% of 300 to 400, had Caucasian-associated genetic ancestry.

The PCR contained 60 Vbeta and 13 Jbeta primers. Using immunoSEQ multiplex PCR, the repertoire was profiled, and TCRdb retains in-frame clones only, with some absent. This sample has 150,000 to 200,000 clones, with about 81% found just once. Deletions cut 1 base from V and 10 bases from J, with 17 bases between. CDR1 is SNHLY, CDR2 FYNNEI, per germline. The CDR3 spans 16 residues. Sequencing was carried out using PBMCs. The chain has TRBV2 and TRBJ1-6, with D possibly TRBD1 on 6 matching bases. The TCR originated in a woman aged 18-30 years in good health and CMV-seropositive. This CDR3 is CASSEGWGGGGSPLHF. The CDR3 DNA reads TGTGCCAGCAGTGAAGGGTGGGGAGGGGGAGGATCACCCCTCCACTTT. The full variable domain, with the rest looked up from reference TRBV2 and TRBJ1-6, is EPEVTQTPSHQVTQMGQEVILRCVPISNHLYFYWYRQILGQKVEFLVSFYNNEISEKSEIFDDQFSVERPDGSNFTLKIRSTKLEDSAMYFCASSEGWGGGGSPLHFGNGTRLTVT.